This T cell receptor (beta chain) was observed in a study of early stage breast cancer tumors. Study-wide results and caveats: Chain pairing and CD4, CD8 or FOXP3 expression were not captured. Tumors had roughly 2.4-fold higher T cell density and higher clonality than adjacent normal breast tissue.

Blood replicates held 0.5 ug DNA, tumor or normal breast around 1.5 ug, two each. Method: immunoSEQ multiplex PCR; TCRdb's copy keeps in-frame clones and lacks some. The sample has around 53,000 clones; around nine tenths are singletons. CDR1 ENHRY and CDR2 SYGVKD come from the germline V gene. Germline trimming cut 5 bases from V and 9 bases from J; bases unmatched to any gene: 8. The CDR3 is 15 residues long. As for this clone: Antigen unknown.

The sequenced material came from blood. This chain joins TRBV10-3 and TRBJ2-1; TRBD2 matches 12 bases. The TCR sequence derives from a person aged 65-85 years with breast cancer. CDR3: CAISPGLAGFSEQFF. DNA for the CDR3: TGTGCCATCAGTCCGGGACTAGCGGGTTTCAGTGAGCAGTTCTTC.